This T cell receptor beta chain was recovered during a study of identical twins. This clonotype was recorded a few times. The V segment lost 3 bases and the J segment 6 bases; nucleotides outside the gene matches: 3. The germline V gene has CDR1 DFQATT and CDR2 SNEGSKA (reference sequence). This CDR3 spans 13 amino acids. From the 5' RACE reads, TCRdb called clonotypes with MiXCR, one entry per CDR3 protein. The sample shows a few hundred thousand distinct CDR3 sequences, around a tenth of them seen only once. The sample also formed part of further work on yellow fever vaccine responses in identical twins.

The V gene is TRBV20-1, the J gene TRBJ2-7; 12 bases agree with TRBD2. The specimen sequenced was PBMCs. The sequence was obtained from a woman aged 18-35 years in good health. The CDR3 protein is CSARTSGSGEQYF. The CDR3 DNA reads TGCAGTGCTAGGACTAGCGGGAGCGGCGAGCAGTACTTC.